This note documents a single T cell receptor beta chain sequence. The data belong to a study of blood T cells in healthy people across ages. The CDR3 loop spans 15 amino acids. The germline V and J ends were trimmed by 5 bases and 5 bases, with 18 bases remaining between them. CDR1 is MDHEN and CDR2 is SYDVKM in the germline V gene. Together with a sample-barcoded 5' primer, a J-beta primer mix was included in a second PCR lasting about 7 to 11 cycles. A tag from a template-switch adaptor with 12 random nucleotides marked each cDNA molecule. Per-sample output comprised a minimum of 2.5 million paired-end reads containing CDR3. TCRdb analysed the 5' RACE reads with MiXCR anew, one entry per CDR3 protein. This sample has over 600,000 distinct CDR3 sequences; about half occur once, and the top ten carry 15% to 20%.

The genes are TRBV28 and TRBJ2-5; weak D call: TRBD1 (6 bases). The sequenced material came from blood. This clonotype was obtained from a man at least 80 years old in good health. The CDR3 DNA sequence: TGTGCCAGCAGTACCGGCGACAGGTTCGGGGAGACCCAGTACTTC. Encoded protein: CASSTGDRFGETQYF.